The source of this T cell receptor beta chain is a study of breast tumors, draining lymph nodes, adjacent tissues (dated by TCRdb to about 2016). Broadly, across the study: In breast cancer patients, the study compared the TCR beta repertoires of tumor, adjacent nontumor tissue and axillary lymph nodes. In human breast cancer, the study set out to assess how tumor, surrounding tissue and draining lymph node repertoires relate to one another and whether T cells might be exchanged between them. Points the paper makes about the study in general: Tumor T-cell repertoires showed less diversity than lymph node repertoires and more diversity than nontumor tissue repertoires, and tumor T-cell repertoires showed preferential V and J gene usage. The data were judged consistent with most tumor T cells deriving from the lymph node and then expanding within tumor tissue. The study presented the conclusion that tumor T cells originate in lymph nodes as consistent with a hypothesis, not as something directly demonstrated. The similarity between tumor and nontumor tissue repertoires was significantly greater in luminal-like breast cancer than in basal-like breast cancer.

This clonotype has more than one count but fewer than ten. Its antigen has not been determined. The input lacks base qualities; no much larger clone sits a single base away. These reads were obtained on an Illumina HiSeq 2000. Multiplex PCR amplification was used to build the TCR beta chain libraries. The amplified TCR beta chain products were analyzed by high-throughput sequencing. TCRdb trimmed public reads at Q25 via fastp, called clones via MiXCR and kept in-frame beta chains. Here each entry gathers all rows of one CDR3 protein and keeps the most common genes and DNA. The table for this sample lists fewer than 20,000 distinct CDR3 sequences; around 50% of them were counted only once. Clones ranked in the top ten supply 16% of the sample. Adjacent samples were composed of nontumor breast tissue surrounding the tumor. V and J are trimmed by 3 bases and 5 bases, and the gene matches miss 3 bases of the junction. CDR1 and CDR2, looked up from the germline V gene, are SGDLS and YYNGEE. Taken from cysteine to phenylalanine, the CDR3 has 16 residues. The CDR3 DNA has 48 bases and is translated from base 1.

The chain uses TRBV9 and TRBJ2-1, and TRBD2 matches 15 of the central bases. Sequences were obtained from tumor-adjacent breast tissue. The source is a female donor with breast cancer. Some clones in this sample may be carry-over from other donors' samples. The encoded CDR3 is CASSGGTSGRNNEQFF. The nucleotide sequence is given as TGTGCCAGCAGCGGTGGGACTAGCGGGAGGAACAATGAGCAGTTCTTC.